The rows below give T cell receptor beta chains drawn from one sample of a study of blood T cell repertoires in COVID-19. Clones were read by immunoSEQ multiplex PCR, and TCRdb kept only the in-frame ones, dropping some. The repertoire holds some 230,000 clones, with roughly 81% as singletons. Sequencing input: peripheral blood. Every receptor here comes from a man aged 40-49 years with acute or convalescent COVID-19. Both conserved end residues are part of each CDR3. D genes are given only for firm matches. Clone size is given for some rows only: seen once, a few or many times, or a class if the clone is expanded.

CDR3 DNA	CDR3 protein	V gene	J gene	CDR3 length	clone size	D gene
TGTGCCTGGACGGGACAGGAACTTATGGGAGGAAACACCATATATTTT	CAWTGQELMGGNTIYF	TRBV30	TRBJ1-3	16	NA	TRBD1
TGTGCCACGCGACAGGGTTCCTACGAGCAGTACTTC	CATRQGSYEQYF	TRBV2	TRBJ2-7	12	NA	TRBD1
TGTGCTAGTGGTTCGACATTGAACACTGAAGCTTTCTTT	CASGSTLNTEAFF	TRBV12-5	TRBJ1-1	13	NA	NA
TGTGCCAGCAGTTGGTTAGCGGGGTACAATGAGCAGTTCTTC	CASSWLAGYNEQFF	TRBV6-1	TRBJ2-1	14	NA	TRBD2
TGTGCCAGCAGTGACCACCCAGGACAGAACACTGAAGCTTTCTTT	CASSDHPGQNTEAFF	TRBV2	TRBJ1-1	15	NA	NA
TGCGCCAGCAGCCCATTCTCCGGGAGGAATGGCTACACCTTC	CASSPFSGRNGYTF	TRBV5-1	TRBJ1-2	14	NA	NA
TGTGCTAGTCGATTATCCTCGGACACTGAAGCTTTCTTT	CASRLSSDTEAFF	TRBV12-5	TRBJ1-1	13	NA	NA
TGTGCCAGCAGCTTAGTACAGGGGGCGCTTCCCGGGGAGCTGTTTTTT	CASSLVQGALPGELFF	TRBV7-8	TRBJ2-2	16	once	TRBD1
TGTGCCTGGAGTGGGTTAGTAAACACCGGGGAGCTGTTTTTT	CAWSGLVNTGELFF	TRBV30	TRBJ2-2	14	NA	NA
TGTGCCACCAGTGACCCAAACAGAGACTATGGCTACACCTTC	CATSDPNRDYGYTF	TRBV24-1	TRBJ1-2	14	NA	NA
TGTGCCAGTAGTATAGCATTGAACACTGAAGCTTTCTTT	CASSIALNTEAFF	TRBV19	TRBJ1-1	13	NA	NA
TGTGCCAGCAGCCCCTTGGCGGGGCGCACCGGGGAGCTGTTTTTT	CASSPLAGRTGELFF	TRBV7-3	TRBJ2-2	15	NA	NA
TGTGCCAGCAGCCTGGACAGGGGAGGGATCGAGCAGTACTTC	CASSLDRGGIEQYF	TRBV3-1/TRBV3-2	TRBJ2-7	14	NA	TRBD1
TGCGCCAGCAGCCTCGACAGGGTGGGCACAGATACGCAGTATTTT	CASSLDRVGTDTQYF	TRBV5-1	TRBJ2-3	15	NA	TRBD1
TGTGCTAGTGGTCCGGATGGATGGAGTGTCGCTTTCTTT	CASGPDGWSVAFF	TRBV12-5	TRBJ1-1	13	few	NA
TGTGCCAGTAGTATGCTCGGGACAGGGGGCATTCAGCCCCAGCATTTT	CASSMLGTGGIQPQHF	TRBV19	TRBJ1-5	16	NA	TRBD1
TGTGCCAGCAGCGTAGGCAGAAGAAACACCGGGGAGCTGTTTTTT	CASSVGRRNTGELFF	TRBV9	TRBJ2-2	15	NA	NA
TGTGCCAGCTCACTTAACCGACAGGGTGGCACAGATACGCAGTATTTT	CASSLNRQGGTDTQYF	TRBV18	TRBJ2-3	16	few	TRBD1
TGTGCCAGTAGCACAGGGGGTCCGGTGAATGAGCAGTTCTTC	CASSTGGPVNEQFF	TRBV19	TRBJ2-1	14	NA	TRBD1
TGTGCCAGCAGCAATAGGGGGGCAGGGGGATCACCCCTCCACTTT	CASSNRGAGGSPLHF	TRBV7-2	TRBJ1-6	15	NA	TRBD1
TGTGCCAGCAGTTTAGAGAGTTCGAACACTGAAGCTTTCTTT	CASSLESSNTEAFF	TRBV28	TRBJ1-1	14	NA	NA
TGTGCCAGCAGTTTATTAACAGGCAACTATGGCTACACCTTC	CASSLLTGNYGYTF	TRBV28	TRBJ1-2	14	NA	NA
TGTGCCAGCAGCTTGGGAGACTATGGCTACACCTTC	CASSLGDYGYTF	TRBV5-8	TRBJ1-2	12	few	NA
TGTGCCAGCAGCCGGAGAATAGGAAACACCATATATTTT	CASSRRIGNTIYF	TRBV5-8	TRBJ1-3	13	NA	NA
TGTGCCAGCAGCTCACAGGTCGGGGAGCTGTTTTTT	CASSSQVGELFF	TRBV5-4	TRBJ2-2	12	few	NA
TGTGCCAGCAGCACTTTCGGTTCACCCCTCCACTTT	CASSTFGSPLHF	TRBV6-5	TRBJ1-6	12	NA	NA
TGTGCCAGCAGTGAGTCAGGGGGTTACAATTCACCCCTCCACTTT	CASSESGGYNSPLHF	TRBV2	TRBJ1-6	15	NA	TRBD1
TGTGCCAGTGCAAGGACAGAAAATTCACCCCTCCACTTT	CASARTENSPLHF	TRBV7-8	TRBJ1-6	13	NA	NA
TGTGCCAGCAGTGAATACAGGGCCCCCTACGAGCAGTACTTC	CASSEYRAPYEQYF	TRBV6-1	TRBJ2-7	14	NA	NA
TGTGCCAGCAGCTTAGGGGCTAACAACTATGGCTACACCTTC	CASSLGANNYGYTF	TRBV7-2	TRBJ1-2	14	NA	NA
TGTGCCAGCAGCAGCTACAGAGATTCACCCCTCCACTTT	CASSSYRDSPLHF	TRBV7-3	TRBJ1-6	13	few	NA